The 4 T cell receptor beta chains below were found in one sample sequenced in a study of Graves' ophthalmopathy and Graves' hyperthyroidism. Amplification from RNA transcripts yielded the TCR beta CDR3 regions. The workflow started with a first-round RT-PCR run with HTBI primers and then moved on to a second-round multiplex PCR. TCRdb re-derived calls from the multiplex PCR reads in MiXCR, one entry per CDR3 protein. The table lists 170,000 or so distinct CDR3 sequences, over 35% of them singletons. The specimen sequenced was peripheral blood. Every receptor here comes from a woman aged 40-49 years with Graves' ophthalmopathy.

The chain joins TRBV12-3 or TRBV12-4 to TRBJ2-2; D is unclear. With 1 base removed from V and 5 bases from J, the gap between germline ends came to 11 bases. The CDR3 contains 15 residues. CDR3 region: CASSLVGLQTGELFF. The CDR3 coding sequence is TGTGCCAGCAGTTTAGTGGGCTTGCAGACCGGGGAGCTGTTTTTT.

This clonotype was recorded many times. The V and J genes are TRBV10-3 and TRBJ2-5, with a tentative D call TRBD2 (5 bases). The germline V gene has CDR1 ENHRY and CDR2 SYGVKD. Deletions cut 6 bases from V and 2 bases from J, with 10 bases between. CDR3 length: 13 amino acids. The CDR3 is CAISPGIQETQYF. In nucleotides, the CDR3 is TGTGCCATCAGCCCGGGGATACAAGAGACCCAGTACTTC.

Ten or more counts support this clonotype. The chain has TRBV7-8 and TRBJ1-3, with 7 positions matching TRBD1. This CDR3 has 15 residues. Germline CDR1 and CDR2: SGHVS and FQNEAQ. Germline trimming cut 2 bases from V and 3 bases from J; bases unmatched to any gene: 4. The DNA for the CDR3 is TGTGCCAGCAGCTTATACTGGGACAGTGGAAACACCATATATTTT. Translating gives CASSLYWDSGNTIYF.

This clonotype was counted at least ten times. The gene calls are TRBV11-2 and TRBJ2-7, with 10 bases matching TRBD2. From germline, CDR1 is SGHAT and CDR2 FQNNGV. J gave up 3 bases and V 1 base, and 9 bases lay outside the gene matches. There are 17 residues in the CDR3. The CDR3, as DNA: TGTGCCAGCAGCTTAGCTCTAGCGGGAGAGTGGTACTACGAGCAGTACTTC. Protein product: CASSLALAGEWYYEQYF.